The clone carrying this TCR beta chain showed up just a few times. V lost 5 bases and J 2 bases, leaving 6 bases between the germline ends. Germline V CDR1 and CDR2: MGHDK, SYGVNS. The CDR3 has 12 amino acids. The sample is drawn from a study of control samples from healthy donors and cancer patients. Data came from immunoSEQ multiplex PCR; TCRdb stores just in-frame clones and leaves some out. The table has 80,000 to 85,000 clones, about 88% seen once. Sample: blood. The chain links TRBV25-1 to TRBJ1-2; no firm D call. This sequence originates from a woman between 50 and 59 years old in good health. In nucleotides, the CDR3 is TGTGCCAGCAGTAGTGAAAACTATGGCTACACCTTC. It translates to CASSSENYGYTF.